The present T cell receptor beta chain was sequenced within a study of blood T cell repertoires in COVID-19. Overall study: In each case, the material was cDNA or gDNA derived from T cells, B-cell-depleted T cells, or PBMCs.

The assay was immunoSEQ multiplex PCR, and TCRdb's table has in-frame clones only and misses some. The data contain 95,000 to 110,000 clones, roughly 87% of them singletons. This clone was detected a few times. This TCR derives from a man in his fifties in a cohort sampled during active COVID-19. The sample consisted of peripheral blood.

CDR3 region: CASTPGQGRTEAFF. The DNA for the CDR3 is TGTGCCAGCACCCCGGGACAGGGGAGGACTGAAGCTTTCTTT. The chain has TRBV2 and TRBJ1-1; 10 bases line up with TRBD1. Losses at the gene ends were 7 bases for V and 5 bases for J; bases not matched to a gene: 7. Germline V gene lookup returns CDR1 SNHLY and CDR2 FYNNEI. This CDR3 is 14 amino acids long.